This T cell receptor beta chain stems from a study of T cell responses to AZD1222 COVID-19 vaccine. General observations from the study: Variant regions that are unmutated are reportedly the target of nearly half of spike-specific TCRs. Mostly white British, mostly female donors; authors suggested clonal diversity may be underestimated. Spike-specific TCR breadth and depth went up after people got two AZD1222 doses. Seropositive at baseline were only a handful of AZD1222 recipients.

Data came from immunoSEQ multiplex PCR; TCRdb stores just in-frame clones and leaves some out. The sample consists of more than 85,000 clones, around nine tenths of them appearing once. Germline V CDR1 and CDR2: LGHDT, YNNKEL (reference sequence). The V and J ends lost 5 bases and 2 bases, in that order; junction bases with no gene match: 2. This CDR3 is built from 15 residues. As concerns this clone: Its antigen is not known.

This TCR came from an adult who received the AZD1222 COVID-19 vaccine. This sample comprised peripheral blood, obtained 28 days after the second AZD1222 dose. V usage is TRBV3-1 (or the pseudogene TRBV3-2) and J usage is TRBJ2-1; TRBD2 matches at 11 bases. CDR3 sequence: CASSDSGGAYNEQFF. As DNA, the CDR3 is TGTGCCAGCAGCGATAGCGGGGGGGCCTACAATGAGCAGTTCTTC.